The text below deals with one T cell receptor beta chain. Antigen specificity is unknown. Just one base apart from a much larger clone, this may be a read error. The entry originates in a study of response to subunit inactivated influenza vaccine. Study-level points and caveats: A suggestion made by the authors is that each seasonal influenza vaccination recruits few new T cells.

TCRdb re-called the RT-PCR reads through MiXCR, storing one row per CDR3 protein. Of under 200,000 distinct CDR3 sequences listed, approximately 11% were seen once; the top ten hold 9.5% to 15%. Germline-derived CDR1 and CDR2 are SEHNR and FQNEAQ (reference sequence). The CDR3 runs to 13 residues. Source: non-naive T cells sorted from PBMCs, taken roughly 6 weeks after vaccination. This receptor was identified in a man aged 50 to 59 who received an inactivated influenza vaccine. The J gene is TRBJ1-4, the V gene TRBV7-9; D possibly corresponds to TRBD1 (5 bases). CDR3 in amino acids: CARSLVLQGEVFF. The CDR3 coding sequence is TGTGCCCGCAGCTTAGTGCTCCAGGGAGAAGTGTTTTTT.